This entry lists 30 T cell receptor beta chains sequenced from one sample in a study of post-analysis software for immune sequencing data. Study-wide points: The five TRBV segments detected at higher frequency in patients than in controls included TRBV5-6, TRBV5-1 and TRBV20-1.

Their antigens remain unidentified. TCR beta libraries were prepared from cDNA with unique molecular identifiers. Via MiXCR, TCRdb re-called the PCR reads, giving one row per CDR3 protein. This table has about 770,000 distinct CDR3 sequences, 46% appearing once. What was sequenced was blood. These TCRs come from a girl under 18 with multiple sclerosis.

The V gene is TRBV14, the J gene TRBJ1-1; D not resolved. CDR3 size: 14 residues. V lost 1 base to trimming and J lost 0 bases, with 6 bases between them. CDR1 and CDR2 (germline): SGHDN, FVKESK. The CDR3 here is CASSQARMNTEAFF. In nucleotides, the CDR3 is TGTGCCAGCAGCCAAGCCCGGATGAACACTGAAGCTTTCTTT.

At least ten counts were recorded for this clonotype. The gene calls are TRBV25-1 and TRBJ2-3; D unclear. This CDR3 is 11 amino acids long. CDR1 is MGHDK and CDR2 is SYGVNS in the germline V gene. Trimming pared 4 bases from V and 4 bases from J, leaving 3 bases between. The CDR3 region has the DNA TGTGCCAGCAGTGCAGCAGATACGCAGTATTTT. It yields the protein CASSAADTQYF.

V is TRBV5-1 and J is TRBJ2-5, with D tentatively TRBD2 (5 bases). The V end lost 0 bases, the J end lost 2 bases, and 14 bases lay between the germline ends. Germline lookup yields CDR1 SGHRS and CDR2 YFSETQ. The CDR3 is 16 amino acids. CDR3 nucleotides: TGCGCCAGCAGCTTGGGACCAGCGGCCGCACAAGAGACCCAGTACTTC. Protein sequence: CASSLGPAAAQETQYF.

This clonotype was observed a single time. The V call is TRBV12-5, the J call TRBJ2-5; D unclear. The V gene lost 7 bases and the J gene lost 5 bases, with 5 bases spanning the gap. The CDR3 runs to 10 residues. Germline V gene lookup returns CDR1 LGHNT and CDR2 FRNRAP. The CDR3 DNA follows: TGTGCTAGTGCGTTGGAGACCCAGTACTTC. Translated, it gives CASALETQYF.

This clonotype showed up just a few times. This sequence joins TRBV20-1 and TRBJ2-7; no reliable D call. TRBJ2-5 explains the end of the DNA better; the J call may be wrong. Germline V gene data show CDR1 as DFQATT and CDR2 as SNEGSKA (reference sequence). The CDR3 has 13 residues. CDR3 residues: CSTPGGGEETQYF. CDR3 DNA: TGCAGTACGCCCGGTGGCGGAGAAGAGACCCAGTACTTC.

The genes are TRBV20-1 and TRBJ2-1; D may match TRBD1 or TRBD2 (5 bases each). The CDR3 sequence is 11 residues long. CDR1 and CDR2 from the germline V gene are DFQATT and SNEGSKA (reference sequence). V lost 1 base, J lost 14 bases, and 12 bases lay in between. CDR3 loop: CSARGDPREFF. CDR3 nucleotide sequence: TGCAGTGCTAGAGGGGACCCCAGGGAGTTCTTC.

The chain uses TRBV7-9 and TRBJ2-3; D is unresolved. The V and J ends lost 1 base and 3 bases respectively, with 8 bases between them. CDR1 and CDR2 from the germline V gene are SEHNR and FQNEAQ (reference sequence). The CDR3 extends over 14 amino acids. The CDR3 protein is CASSLGDTTDTQYF. CDR3 bases: TGTGCCAGCAGCTTAGGAGACACTACAGATACGCAGTATTTT.

V is TRBV4-3 and J is TRBJ2-1; 10 nucleotides line up with TRBD2. The J segment lost 2 bases and the V segment lost 0 bases, leaving 4 bases of the junction unmatched. The germline V gene encodes CDR1 LGHNA and CDR2 YSLEER. The CDR3 has 17 residues. CDR3 in DNA: TGCGCCAGCAGCCAAGAAGGACTAGCGGTCACCTACAATGAGCAGTTCTTC. Translated, it gives CASSQEGLAVTYNEQFF.

This clonotype was detected once. The chain uses TRBV3-1 and TRBJ2-7; weak D call: TRBD2 (6 bases). Deletions cut 0 bases from V and 3 bases from J, with 15 bases between. Germline assignment: CDR1 LGHDT and CDR2 YNNKEL (reference sequence). CDR3 size: 16 residues. CDR3 amino acids: CASSQDSAGKYYEQYF. Here the CDR3 DNA reads TGTGCCAGCAGCCAAGATAGCGCGGGGAAATACTACGAGCAGTACTTC.

The V call is TRBV29-1, the J call TRBJ2-7, with D unclear. This CDR3 has 13 residues. V lost 1 base to trimming and J lost 4 bases, with 11 bases between them. Germline V gives CDR1 SQVTM, CDR2 ANQGSEA. CDR3 DNA: TGCAGCGTTGAAGGATACAATGGATACGAGCAGTACTTC. Translated, it gives CSVEGYNGYEQYF.

V and J are TRBV28 and TRBJ2-7; 7 nucleotides match TRBD1. The CDR3 consists of 12 residues. V shed 6 bases, J shed 7 bases, and the junction held 6 bases outside the gene matches. The germline CDR1 and CDR2 sequences are MDHEN and SYDVKM. In DNA, the CDR3 is TGTGCCAGCAGGGACAGGCTGACTGAGCAGTACTTC. Translating gives CASRDRLTEQYF.

The rearrangement links TRBV6-6 to TRBJ2-3, with TRBD2 matching over 10 bases. The CDR3 runs to 15 residues. Germline V CDR1 and CDR2: MNHNY, SVGAGI (reference sequence). J lost 2 bases, V lost 4 bases, and 3 bases had no gene match. CDR3 protein: CASSSGLAATDTQYF. Written as DNA, the CDR3 is TGTGCCAGCAGTTCCGGACTAGCGGCCACAGATACGCAGTATTTT.

The V gene is TRBV7-9, the J gene TRBJ1-1, with 9 bases that match TRBD1. Looked up from germline, CDR1 is SEHNR and CDR2 is FQNEAQ (reference sequence). The CDR3 runs 15 residues. With 5 bases clipped from V and 4 bases from J, the junction kept 8 bases outside the gene matches. Written as DNA, the CDR3 is TGTGCCAGCAGCCCACAGGGGGCCGGAAGCACTGAAGCTTTCTTT. Translation: CASSPQGAGSTEAFF.

This clonotype has just a few counts. This sequence joins TRBV9 and TRBJ2-3, with 10 bases lining up with TRBD2. CDR3 length equals 16 residues. Per germline, CDR1 SGDLS and CDR2 YYNGEE. J was trimmed by 5 bases and V by 0 bases; bases with no gene match: 6. The CDR3 DNA is TGTGCCAGCAGCGTAGTAGAAGCGGGAGGGTTAGATACGCAGTATTTT. Protein: CASSVVEAGGLDTQYF.

In this sample, this clonotype turned up a few times. This chain uses TRBV11-2 with TRBJ2-7; 7 positions agree with TRBD1. The junction had 7 bases not matched to a gene; V was cut back by 5 bases and J by 0 bases. In germline, CDR1 is SGHAT, CDR2 FQNNGV. This CDR3 region has 15 residues. CDR3 sequence reads: CASSRTGDVSYEQYF. The CDR3 nucleotides are TGTGCCAGCAGCCGAACAGGGGACGTCTCCTACGAGCAGTACTTC. Variable domain in full (rest from reference TRBV11-2 and TRBJ2-7): EAGVAQSPRYKIIEKRQSVAFWCNPISGHATLYWYQQILGQGPKLLIQFQNNGVVDDSQLPKDRFSAERLKGVDSTLKIQPAKLEDSAVYLCASSRTGDVSYEQYFGPGTRLTVT.

This clonotype has just a few counts. The chain links TRBV9 to TRBJ2-1; TRBD1 aligns across 7 bases. V lost 4 bases to trimming and J lost 3 bases; unmatched junction nucleotides: 7. Germline CDR1 SGDLS, CDR2 YYNGEE. CDR3 length equals 15 residues. In DNA, the CDR3 is TGTGCCAGCAGCCTTACCGGGACAGACTACAATGAGCAGTTCTTC. Its protein is CASSLTGTDYNEQFF.

J is TRBJ2-4 and V is TRBV12-3 or TRBV12-4; 12 bases line up with TRBD2. The end of the DNA is better explained by TRBJ2-7, so the J call may be wrong. CDR3 length: 13 residues. CDR3 protein: CASPGLAGSEQYF. The CDR3 region has the DNA TGTGCCAGCCCAGGACTAGCGGGAAGCGAGCAGTACTTC.

The chain links TRBV5-1 to TRBJ1-1; 7 nucleotides line up with TRBD1. The V gene's germline CDR1 is SGHRS and CDR2 YFSETQ. Unmatched junction bases numbered 8, after V lost 0 bases and J lost 0 bases. The CDR3 has 17 residues. The chain's CDR3 is CASSLGTGGLMNTEAFF. CDR3 bases: TGCGCCAGCAGCTTGGGGACAGGCGGTCTCATGAACACTGAAGCTTTCTTT.

The J gene is TRBJ2-7, the V gene TRBV11-2, with D perhaps TRBD1 or TRBD2 (5 bases each). The CDR3 contains 18 residues. Trimming removed 0 bases at V and 1 base at J, with 19 bases between. CDR1 is SGHAT, CDR2 FQNNGV, per germline. The CDR3: CASSLDRGRVATSYEQYF. CDR3 DNA: TGTGCCAGCAGCTTAGATCGGGGCCGGGTAGCGACTTCCTACGAGCAGTACTTC.

The rearrangement joins TRBV5-1 to TRBJ2-3; D is perhaps TRBD2 (6 bases). From germline, CDR1 is SGHRS and CDR2 YFSETQ. The V end lost 0 bases, the J end lost 1 base, and 12 bases lay between the germline ends. This CDR3 is built from 16 residues. The CDR3 DNA reads TGCGCCAGCAGCTTGGCCGTCGCTAGCGGCACAGATACGCAGTATTTT. Its protein product is CASSLAVASGTDTQYF.

This rearrangement joins TRBV20-1 to TRBJ2-4; TRBD2 matches at 10 bases. Germline V gene data show CDR1 as DFQATT and CDR2 as SNEGSKA (reference sequence). This CDR3 has 19 residues. After removal of 4 bases from V and 2 bases from J, the junction contained 17 bases not matched to a gene. CDR3 coding DNA: TGCAGTGCTACCTCCTGGACTAGCGGACTATCCCTCTCCAAAAACATTCAGTACTTC. Translation: CSATSWTSGLSLSKNIQYF.

The chain joins TRBV7-3 to TRBJ2-6; D may be TRBD1 (8 bases). With 3 bases removed from V and 3 bases from J, the gap between germline ends came to 15 bases. CDR3 length: 17 amino acids. Germline V gives CDR1 SGHTA, CDR2 FQGTGA. The DNA for the CDR3 is TGTGCCAGCAGCTTCGGACAGGGAGGGGATGGGGCCAACGTCCTGACTTTC. It codes for CASSFGQGGDGANVLTF.

V usage is TRBV20-1 and J usage is TRBJ2-4; D is uncertain. The J call may be in error: the DNA end matches TRBJ2-7 better. Germline V gene data show CDR1 as DFQATT and CDR2 as SNEGSKA (reference sequence). This CDR3 has 10 amino acids. This chain's CDR3 is CSAIKDEQYF. The CDR3 nucleotides are TGCAGTGCCATTAAGGACGAGCAGTACTTC.

V is TRBV13 and J is TRBJ1-1, with no clear D. The V end lost 8 bases, the J end lost 0 bases, and 13 bases lay between the germline ends. The CDR3 spans 14 residues. Germline-derived CDR1 and CDR2 are PRHDT and FYEKMQ (reference sequence). CDR3: CASQTSQMNTEAFF. The CDR3 coding sequence is TGTGCCAGCCAGACAAGTCAAATGAACACTGAAGCTTTCTTT.

This rearrangement joins TRBV10-2 to TRBJ2-3, with D possibly TRBD2 on 5 matching bases. Trimming pared 0 bases from V and 0 bases from J, leaving 10 bases between. The germline gives CDR1 WSHSY, CDR2 SAAADI. CDR3 size: 16 residues. The CDR3 region is CASSESSGVSTDTQYF. CDR3 DNA: TGCGCCAGCAGTGAGTCCAGCGGAGTTAGCACAGATACGCAGTATTTT.

This chain uses TRBV6-4 with TRBJ2-4; TRBD2 agrees at 12 bases. From germline, CDR1 is MRHNA and CDR2 SNTAGT. The CDR3 has 16 amino acids. Unmatched junction bases numbered 14, after V lost 4 bases and J lost 13 bases. This CDR3 is CASSVTRTSGRNEQYF. CDR3 bases: TGTGCCAGCAGTGTGACCAGAACTAGCGGGAGGAATGAGCAGTACTTC.

The V gene is TRBV30, the J gene TRBJ2-7; perhaps D is TRBD1 or TRBD2 (5 bases each). The ends were cut back, 0 bases at V and 3 bases at J, with 9 bases in the middle. The CDR3 is 13 amino acids. Germline assignment: CDR1 GTSNPN and CDR2 SVGIG (reference sequence). CDR3 sequence (DNA): TGTGCCTGGAGTGTAACTAGGGGCTACGAGCAGTACTTC. This translates into CAWSVTRGYEQYF.

This sequence joins TRBV9 and TRBJ2-1; 7 bases map to TRBD1. The trim removed 1 base at V and 8 bases at J, leaving 15 bases unmatched. Germline CDR1 and CDR2: SGDLS and YYNGEE. The CDR3 extends over 17 amino acids. The CDR3 DNA reads as TGTGCCAGCAGCGTAAGGGGGCGGCAGCCCAACAGGGATGAGCAGTTCTTC. Residues: CASSVRGRQPNRDEQFF.

In its sample, this clonotype was seen many times. The chain joins TRBV20-1 to TRBJ1-1, with D hard to call. The CDR3 spans 8 residues. Trimming removed 3 bases from V and 9 bases from J, with 2 bases in between. CDR1 DFQATT and CDR2 SNEGSKA come from the germline V gene (reference sequence). CDR3 loop: CSASQAFF. CDR3 DNA: TGCAGTGCTAGTCAAGCTTTCTTT.

The chain joins TRBV5-1 to TRBJ2-3; TRBD2 matches at 15 bases. The V gene end was trimmed by 4 bases and the J gene end by 2 bases; junction bases not matched to a gene: 5. The CDR3 spans 17 residues. Per germline, CDR1 SGHRS and CDR2 YFSETQ. The CDR3: CASSPGLAGGNTDTQYF. DNA for the CDR3: TGCGCCAGCAGCCCGGGACTAGCGGGGGGAAACACAGATACGCAGTATTTT.